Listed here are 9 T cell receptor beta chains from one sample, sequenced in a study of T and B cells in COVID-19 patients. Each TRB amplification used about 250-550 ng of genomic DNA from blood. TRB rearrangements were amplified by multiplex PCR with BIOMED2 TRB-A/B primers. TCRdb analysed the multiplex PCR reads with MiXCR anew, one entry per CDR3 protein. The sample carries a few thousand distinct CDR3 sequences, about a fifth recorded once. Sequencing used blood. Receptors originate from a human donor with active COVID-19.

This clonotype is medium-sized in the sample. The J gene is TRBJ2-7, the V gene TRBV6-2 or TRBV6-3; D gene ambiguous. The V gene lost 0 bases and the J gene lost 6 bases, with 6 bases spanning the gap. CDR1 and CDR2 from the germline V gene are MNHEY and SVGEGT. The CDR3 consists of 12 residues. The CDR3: CASSYSNSEQYF. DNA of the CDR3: TGTGCCAGCAGTTACTCAAACTCCGAGCAGTACTTC.

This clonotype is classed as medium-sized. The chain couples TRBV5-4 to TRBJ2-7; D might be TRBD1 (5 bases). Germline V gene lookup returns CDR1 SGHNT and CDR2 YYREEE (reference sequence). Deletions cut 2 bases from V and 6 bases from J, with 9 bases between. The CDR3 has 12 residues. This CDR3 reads CASSFRRGEQYF. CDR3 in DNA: TGTGCCAGCAGCTTTCGAAGGGGCGAGCAGTACTTC. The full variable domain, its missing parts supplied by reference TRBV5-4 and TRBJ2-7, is ETGVTQSPTHLIKTRGQQVTLRCSSQSGHNTVSWYQQALGQGPQFIFQYYREEENGRGNFPPRFSGLQFPNYSSELNVNALELDDSALYLCASSFRRGEQYFGPGTRLTVT.

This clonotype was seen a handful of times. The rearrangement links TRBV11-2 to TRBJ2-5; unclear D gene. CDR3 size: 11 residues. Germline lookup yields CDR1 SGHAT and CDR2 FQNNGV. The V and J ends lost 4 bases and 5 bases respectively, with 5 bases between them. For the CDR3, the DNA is TGTGCCAGCAGCTACGGGGAGACCCAGTACTTC. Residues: CASSYGETQYF. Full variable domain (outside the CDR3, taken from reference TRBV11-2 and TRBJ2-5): EAGVAQSPRYKIIEKRQSVAFWCNPISGHATLYWYQQILGQGPKLLIQFQNNGVVDDSQLPKDRFSAERLKGVDSTLKIQPAKLEDSAVYLCASSYGETQYFGPGTRLLVL.

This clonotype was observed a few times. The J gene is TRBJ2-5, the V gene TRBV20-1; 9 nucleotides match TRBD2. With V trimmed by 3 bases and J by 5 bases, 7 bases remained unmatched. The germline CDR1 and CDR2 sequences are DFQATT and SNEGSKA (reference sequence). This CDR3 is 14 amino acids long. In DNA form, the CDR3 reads TGCAGTGCTAGTAGGCGGGAGGGCCTGGAGACCCAGTACTTC. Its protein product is CSASRREGLETQYF.

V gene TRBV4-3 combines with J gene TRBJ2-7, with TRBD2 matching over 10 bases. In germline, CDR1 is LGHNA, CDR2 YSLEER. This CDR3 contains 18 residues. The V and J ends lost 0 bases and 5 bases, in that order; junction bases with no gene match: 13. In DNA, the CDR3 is TGCGCCAGCAGCCAAGATAGGTCTAGCGGGAGTGGGGCCCACGAGCAGTACTTC. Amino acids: CASSQDRSSGSGAHEQYF.

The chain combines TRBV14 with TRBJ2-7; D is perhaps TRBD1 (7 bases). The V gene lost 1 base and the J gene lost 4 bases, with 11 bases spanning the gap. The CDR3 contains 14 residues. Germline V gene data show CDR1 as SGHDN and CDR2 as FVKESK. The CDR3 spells CASSQGSGGYEQYF. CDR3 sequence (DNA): TGTGCCAGCAGCCAAGGTTCAGGGGGGTACGAGCAGTACTTC.

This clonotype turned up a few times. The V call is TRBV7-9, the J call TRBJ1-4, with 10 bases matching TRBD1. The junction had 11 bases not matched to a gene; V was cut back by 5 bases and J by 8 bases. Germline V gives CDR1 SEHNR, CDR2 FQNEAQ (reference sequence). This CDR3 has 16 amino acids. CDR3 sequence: CASSRNLPGQGEKLFF. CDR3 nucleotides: TGTGCCAGCAGCCGTAACCTACCGGGACAGGGGGAAAAACTGTTTTTT.

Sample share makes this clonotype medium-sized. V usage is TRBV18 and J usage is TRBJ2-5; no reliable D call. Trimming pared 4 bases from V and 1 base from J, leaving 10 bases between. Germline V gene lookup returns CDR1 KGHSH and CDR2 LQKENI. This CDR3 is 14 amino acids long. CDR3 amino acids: CASSRLTGQETQYF. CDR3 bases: TGTGCCAGCTCACGTCTGACGGGCCAAGAGACCCAGTACTTC.

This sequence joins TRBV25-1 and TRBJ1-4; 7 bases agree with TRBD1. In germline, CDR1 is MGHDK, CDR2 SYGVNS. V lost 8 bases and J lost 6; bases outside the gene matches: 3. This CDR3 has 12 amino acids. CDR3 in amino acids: CASLDRDEKLFF. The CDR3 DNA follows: TGTGCCAGCCTCGACAGGGATGAAAAACTGTTTTTT.